The TCR beta chain described here comes from a study of cytomegalovirus exposure and HLA in healthy donors. This PCR relied on a set of 60 Vbeta primers and 13 Jbeta primers. The table came from immunoSEQ multiplex PCR; TCRdb's copy has only in-frame clones and leaves some out. The sample is made up of over 100,000 clones, and the top ten hold 6.8% of it. V lost 3 bases, J lost 3 bases, and 2 bases stayed unmatched. Germline CDR1 reads MNHNS; CDR2 reads SASEGT. CDR3 length: 14 amino acids. This chain joins TRBV6-1 and TRBJ2-7; 10 bases map to TRBD2. The sample comprised PBMCs. The receptor was derived from a man in his forties in good health and CMV-seropositive. CDR3: CASSDGLAVYEQYF. CDR3 bases: TGTGCCAGCAGTGACGGACTAGCGGTCTACGAGCAGTACTTC.